Sequencing of this T cell receptor (beta chain) was carried out in a study of identical twins. The CDR3 totals 17 residues. Germline lookup yields CDR1 SGHRS and CDR2 YFSETQ. V was clipped by 4 bases and J by 0 bases, with 17 bases between them. From the 5' RACE reads, TCRdb called clonotypes with MiXCR, one entry per CDR3 protein. The sample lists 400,000 or so distinct CDR3 sequences, 9% occurring once. Only a few counts were recorded for this clonotype. The origin of this receptor is a woman in her 50s in good health. The sequencing input was naive T cells sorted from blood. This rearrangement joins TRBV5-1 to TRBJ2-4; D not certain. This chain's CDR3 is CASSRDGRRLAKNIQYF. CDR3 nucleotide sequence: TGCGCCAGCAGCAGAGACGGTCGCCGACTAGCCAAAAACATTCAGTACTTC. The full variable domain, in which reference TRBV5-1 and TRBJ2-4 provide the parts outside the CDR3, is KAGVTQTPRYLIKTRGQQVTLSCSPISGHRSVSWYQQTPGQGLQFLFEYFSETQRNKGNFPGRFSGRQFSNSRSEMNVSTLELGDSALYLCASSRDGRRLAKNIQYFGAGTRLSVL.